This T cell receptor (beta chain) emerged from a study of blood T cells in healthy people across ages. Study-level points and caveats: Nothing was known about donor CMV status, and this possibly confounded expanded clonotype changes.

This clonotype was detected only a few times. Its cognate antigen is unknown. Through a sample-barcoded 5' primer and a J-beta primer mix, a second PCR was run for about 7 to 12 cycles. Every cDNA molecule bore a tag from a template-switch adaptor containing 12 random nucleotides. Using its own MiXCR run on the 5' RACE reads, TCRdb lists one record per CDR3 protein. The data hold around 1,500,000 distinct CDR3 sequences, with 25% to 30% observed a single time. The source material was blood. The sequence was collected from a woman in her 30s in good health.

In DNA, the CDR3 is TGTGCCACCAGTGATGGACTAGCGGGATACAATGAGCAGTTCTTC. Its translation: CATSDGLAGYNEQFF. J is TRBJ2-1 and V is TRBV24-1, with TRBD2 identical over 12 bases. With V trimmed by 3 bases and J by 4 bases, 0 bases remained unmatched. The CDR3 totals 15 residues. From germline, CDR1 is KGHDR and CDR2 SFDVKD.